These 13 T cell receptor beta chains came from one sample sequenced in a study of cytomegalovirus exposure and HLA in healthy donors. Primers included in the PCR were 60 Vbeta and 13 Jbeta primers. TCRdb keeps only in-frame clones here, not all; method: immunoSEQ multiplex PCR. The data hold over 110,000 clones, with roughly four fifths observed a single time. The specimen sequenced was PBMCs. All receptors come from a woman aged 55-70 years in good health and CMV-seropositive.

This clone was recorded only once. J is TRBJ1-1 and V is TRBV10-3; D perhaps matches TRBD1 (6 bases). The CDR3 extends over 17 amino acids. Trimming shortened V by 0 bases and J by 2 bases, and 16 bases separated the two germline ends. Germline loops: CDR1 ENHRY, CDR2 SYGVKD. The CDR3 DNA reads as TGTGCCATCAGTGAGTCGCAGGGGTGGCAGGAAAACACTGAAGCTTTCTTT. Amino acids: CAISESQGWQENTEAFF.

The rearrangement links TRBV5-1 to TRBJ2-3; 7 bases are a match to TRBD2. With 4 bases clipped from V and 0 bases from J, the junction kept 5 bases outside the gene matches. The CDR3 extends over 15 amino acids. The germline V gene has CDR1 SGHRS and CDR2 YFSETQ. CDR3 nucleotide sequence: TGCGCCAGCAGCGTAAAGCGGGGAAGCACAGATACGCAGTATTTT. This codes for CASSVKRGSTDTQYF.

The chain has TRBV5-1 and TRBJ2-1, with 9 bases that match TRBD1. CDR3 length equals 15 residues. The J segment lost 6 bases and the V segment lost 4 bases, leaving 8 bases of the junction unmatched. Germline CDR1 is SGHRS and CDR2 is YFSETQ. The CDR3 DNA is TGCGCCAGCAGCACGCCGGGACAGGGTGGCAATGAGCAGTTCTTC. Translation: CASSTPGQGGNEQFF.

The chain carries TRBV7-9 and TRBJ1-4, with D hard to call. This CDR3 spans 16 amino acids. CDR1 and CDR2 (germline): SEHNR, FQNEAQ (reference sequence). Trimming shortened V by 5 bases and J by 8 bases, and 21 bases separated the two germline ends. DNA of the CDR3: TGTGCCAGCAGCGACTCCCGGGCCCTCTCGGGGGAAAAACTGTTTTTT. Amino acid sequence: CASSDSRALSGEKLFF.

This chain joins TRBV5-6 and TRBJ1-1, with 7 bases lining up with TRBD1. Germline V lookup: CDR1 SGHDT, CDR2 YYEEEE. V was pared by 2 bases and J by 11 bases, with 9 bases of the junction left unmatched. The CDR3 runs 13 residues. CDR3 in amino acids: CASSFRQGGSAFF. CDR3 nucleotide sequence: TGTGCCAGCAGCTTCCGACAGGGAGGTTCCGCTTTCTTT. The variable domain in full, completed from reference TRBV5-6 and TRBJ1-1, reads DAGVTQSPTHLIKTRGQQVTLRCSPKSGHDTVSWYQQALGQGPQFIFQYYEEEERQRGNFPDRFSGHQFPNYSSELNVNALLLGDSALYLCASSFRQGGSAFFGQGTRLTVV.

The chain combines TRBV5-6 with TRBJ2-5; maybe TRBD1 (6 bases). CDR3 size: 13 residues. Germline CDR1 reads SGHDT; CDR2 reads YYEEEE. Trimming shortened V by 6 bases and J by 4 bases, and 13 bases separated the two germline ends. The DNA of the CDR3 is TGTGCCAGCAAGGGGGTTATGGGAGAGACCCAGTACTTC. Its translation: CASKGVMGETQYF.

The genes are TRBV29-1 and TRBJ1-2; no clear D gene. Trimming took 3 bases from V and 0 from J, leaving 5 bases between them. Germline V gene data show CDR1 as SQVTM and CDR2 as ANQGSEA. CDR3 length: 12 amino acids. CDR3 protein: CSVDQSNYGYTF. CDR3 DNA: TGCAGCGTTGACCAGTCTAACTATGGCTACACCTTC.

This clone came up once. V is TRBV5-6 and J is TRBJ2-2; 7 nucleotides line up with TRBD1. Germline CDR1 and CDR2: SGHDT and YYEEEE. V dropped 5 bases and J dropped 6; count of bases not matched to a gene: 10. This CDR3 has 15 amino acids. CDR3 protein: CASSQRDSRAGELFF. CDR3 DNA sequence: TGTGCCAGCAGTCAAAGGGACAGCAGAGCCGGGGAGCTGTTTTTT. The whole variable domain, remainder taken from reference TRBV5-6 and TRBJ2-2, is DAGVTQSPTHLIKTRGQQVTLRCSPKSGHDTVSWYQQALGQGPQFIFQYYEEEERQRGNFPDRFSGHQFPNYSSELNVNALLLGDSALYLCASSQRDSRAGELFFGEGSRLTVL.

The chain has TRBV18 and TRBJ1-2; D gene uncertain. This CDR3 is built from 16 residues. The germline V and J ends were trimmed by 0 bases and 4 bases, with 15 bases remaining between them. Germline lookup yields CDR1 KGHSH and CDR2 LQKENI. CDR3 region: CASSPPLRQSIYGYTF. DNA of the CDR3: TGTGCCAGCTCACCACCGCTCCGACAATCTATCTATGGCTACACCTTC.

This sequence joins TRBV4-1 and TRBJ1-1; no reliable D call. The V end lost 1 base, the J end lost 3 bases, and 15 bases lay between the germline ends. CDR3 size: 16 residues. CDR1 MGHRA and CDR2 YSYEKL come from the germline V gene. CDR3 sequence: CASSQGATALYTEAFF. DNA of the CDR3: TGCGCCAGCAGCCAAGGGGCAACCGCTTTATACACTGAAGCTTTCTTT.

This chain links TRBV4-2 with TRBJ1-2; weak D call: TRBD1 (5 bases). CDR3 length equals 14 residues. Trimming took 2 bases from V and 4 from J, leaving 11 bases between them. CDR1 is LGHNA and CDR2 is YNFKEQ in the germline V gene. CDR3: CASSQQTTVYGYTF. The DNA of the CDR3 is TGTGCCAGCAGCCAACAGACGACAGTCTATGGCTACACCTTC.

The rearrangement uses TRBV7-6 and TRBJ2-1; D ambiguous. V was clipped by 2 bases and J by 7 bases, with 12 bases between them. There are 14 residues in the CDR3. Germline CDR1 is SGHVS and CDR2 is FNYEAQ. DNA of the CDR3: TGTGCCAGCAGCTTAAGCCCCCCTAGTAATGAGCAGTTCTTC. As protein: CASSLSPPSNEQFF.

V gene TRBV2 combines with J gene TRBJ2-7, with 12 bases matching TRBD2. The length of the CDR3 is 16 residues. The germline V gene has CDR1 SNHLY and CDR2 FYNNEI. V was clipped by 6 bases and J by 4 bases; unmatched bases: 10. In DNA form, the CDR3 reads TGTGCCAGCAGCGGTTTCCAGACTAGCGGGAGATACGAGCAGTACTTC. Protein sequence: CASSGFQTSGRYEQYF.